Described below is a single T cell receptor (beta chain) sequence and its context. In the study's own analysis: How many nucleated cells were present was estimated from reference gene primer amplification. Clones were read by immunoSEQ multiplex PCR, and TCRdb kept only the in-frame ones, dropping some. V and J calls plus clone size are reproduced from that table; the DNA served to infer D and trimming. The sample shows a few hundred thousand clones, around 92% of them seen only once. The data were obtained in a study of blood T cell repertoires in COVID-19. The wider study: The United States, Italy and Spain provided the acute and convalescent COVID-19 samples. PBMCs, B-cell-depleted T cells, or T cells were the source of the cDNA or gDNA that made up the material.

Researchers sorted participants into cohorts using their self-reported clinical history. Germline V lookup: CDR1 LGHDT, CDR2 YNNKEL (reference sequence). This CDR3 region has 14 residues. The germline V and J ends were trimmed by 0 bases and 3 bases, with 8 bases remaining between them. The chain recombines TRBV3-1 (or the pseudogene TRBV3-2) with TRBJ1-2, with no clear D. The clonotype originates from a woman between 45 and 60 years old who had been exposed to COVID-19. Sequencing used PBMCs or T cells enriched from blood (not recorded which). CDR3 protein: CASSQERGYYGYTF. In nucleotides, the CDR3 is TGTGCCAGCAGCCAAGAAAGAGGGTACTATGGCTACACCTTC.